This TCR beta chain was obtained from a study of T cells after yellow fever vaccination (dated by TCRdb to about 2019). Regarding the study in general: The SMART-Seq v4 Ultra Low Input RNA kit was used to prepare libraries from fractions with low cell numbers. Two healthy male donors made up the cohort, one aged 18 to 29 years and the other aged 30 to 40 years. Blood was collected at multiple timepoints before and after primary and secondary immunization, and bulk PBMC replicates and cell subsets were isolated. To track T-cell clones before and after primary and booster YFV17D yellow fever vaccination, bulk TCR alpha and beta repertoires were sequenced longitudinally.

The research as a whole found: Compared with the primary T-cell response, the secondary T-cell response was weaker but faster, peaking on day 5 rather than day 15. The study included only a couple of donors, which limits how far the findings can be generalized. A small fraction of clonotypes showed up in both the CD4 and CD8 compartments, probably as a result of convergent recombination. Computational filtering was needed because FACS-sorted repertoires could contain abundant contaminating clonotypes from the bulk population. After the booster, most of the clones that had expanded following primary vaccination were detected again (96% of CD4 and around nine tenths of CD8), which suggests that memory was broadly maintained.

This clonotype turned up a few times. Its antigen is unknown. No much larger clonotype is one base removed from it; base qualities were not supplied. TCR cDNA was synthesized by 5'RACE template switching, which introduced a universal primer site and unique molecular identifiers. Priming for cDNA synthesis came from both the TCR alpha and TCR beta constant segments. Library amplification involved two PCR steps, and the second step added sample barcodes and sequencing adapters. Sequencing of the libraries was done on either Illumina HiSeq 2500 (2x100 bp) or NovaSeq (2x150 bp). Per the authors' processing: MIGEC was used to demultiplex reads and collapse the reads into UMI consensus sequences, and MiXCR was used for V(D)J alignment. Vaccine-responding clonotypes were identified with edgeR using replicate PBMC samples, with FDR below 0.01 and a log2 fold change above 5 up to day 15 being required. Each bulk clonotype received a CD4 or CD8 identity based on whether the sequenced CD4 or CD8 repertoire contained that clonotype at higher abundance. Starting from the raw public reads, TCRdb applied fastp trimming at Q25, assembled clones with MiXCR and retained in-frame beta chains. Each record represents a unique CDR3 protein, reported with the most common genes and DNA among its rows. The authors' filters were not applied to this entry. In this sample the table shows hundreds of thousands of distinct CDR3 sequences, approximately 13% of which occur a single time. 14% to 15% of the sample goes to the ten largest clones.

This specimen's treatment or condition label, interpreted: live attenuated yellow fever vaccine strain. At every blood-draw timepoint, two biological replicates of bulk PBMCs were collected. A standard Ficoll-Paque protocol was used to isolate PBMCs from peripheral blood. RNA was extracted with TriZol from bulk PBMCs, CD4 and CD8 fractions, and dextramer-positive and dextramer-negative fractions. The TCR comes from a man aged 25-45 years who received the YFV17D yellow fever vaccine. The sequencing here drew on PBMCs, taken on the day of the yellow fever booster vaccination.

The CDR3 corresponds to CASSIGGSTTEAFF. The bases read TGTGCCAGTAGTATCGGGGGTTCGACCACTGAAGCTTTCTTT. Recombination connected TRBV19 to TRBJ1-1; tentative D gene TRBD1, with 5 bases matching. Taken from the germline V gene (reference sequence), the CDR1 and CDR2 loops are LNHDA and SQIVND. V and J lose 3 bases and 4 bases, and a span of 12 bases separates them. The CDR3 runs 14 amino acids, cysteine and phenylalanine included. The kept DNA is CDR3 alone, 42 bases in frame from the first base.